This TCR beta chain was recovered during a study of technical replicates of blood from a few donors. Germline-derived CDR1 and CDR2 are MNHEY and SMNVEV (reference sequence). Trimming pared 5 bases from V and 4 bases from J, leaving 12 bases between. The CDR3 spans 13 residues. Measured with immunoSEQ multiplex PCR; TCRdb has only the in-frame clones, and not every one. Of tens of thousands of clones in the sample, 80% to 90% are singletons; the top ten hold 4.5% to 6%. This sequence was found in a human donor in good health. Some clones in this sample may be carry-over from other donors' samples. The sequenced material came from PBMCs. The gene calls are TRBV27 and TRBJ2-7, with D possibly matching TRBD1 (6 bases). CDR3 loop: CASSPTGIYEQYF. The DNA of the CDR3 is TGTGCCAGCAGTCCGACAGGTATATACGAGCAGTACTTC.